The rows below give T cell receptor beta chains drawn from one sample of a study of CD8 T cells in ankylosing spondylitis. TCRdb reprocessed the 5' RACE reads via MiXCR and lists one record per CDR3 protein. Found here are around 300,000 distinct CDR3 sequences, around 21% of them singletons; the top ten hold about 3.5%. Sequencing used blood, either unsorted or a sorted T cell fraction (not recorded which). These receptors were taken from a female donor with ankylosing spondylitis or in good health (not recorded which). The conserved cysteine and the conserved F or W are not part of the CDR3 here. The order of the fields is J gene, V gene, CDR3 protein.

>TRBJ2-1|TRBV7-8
ASSLIRTERRNEQF
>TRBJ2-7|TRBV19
ASSRQSEYEQY
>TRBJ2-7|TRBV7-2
ASSFLSGSSYEQY
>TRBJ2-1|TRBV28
ASSPPRGSFHNEQF
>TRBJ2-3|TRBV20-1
SAERTSGGTDTQY
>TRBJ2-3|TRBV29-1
SALAGHGTDTQY
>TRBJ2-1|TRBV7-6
ASSPGTSGTNEQF
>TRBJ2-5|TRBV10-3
AISDSGQGGETQY
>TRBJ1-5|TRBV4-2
ASSRTGESNQPQH
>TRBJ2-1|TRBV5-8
ASSVLAGYYNEQF
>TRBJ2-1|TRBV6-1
ASSVTSGTPRQF
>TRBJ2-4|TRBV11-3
ASSEGQSSDIQY
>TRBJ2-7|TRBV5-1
ASSLIGVHWPSGRAGEQY
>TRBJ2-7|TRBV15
ATSRDHGRSGEQY
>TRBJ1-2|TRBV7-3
ASSLYRVNYGYT
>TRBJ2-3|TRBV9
ASSAAGPRTDTQY
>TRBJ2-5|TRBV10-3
AISASRGSEETQY
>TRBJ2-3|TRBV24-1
ATSDSDGDTDTQY
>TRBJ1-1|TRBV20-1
SAREGGVGRNDRAF
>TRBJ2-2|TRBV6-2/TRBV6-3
ASRGGSTTGELF
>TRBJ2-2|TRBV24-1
ATSDPRTSTGELF
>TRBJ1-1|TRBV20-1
SASLGGAGGTEAF
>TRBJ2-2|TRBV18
ASSPSTGELF
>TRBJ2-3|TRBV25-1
ASSDSGPGGTVTDTQY
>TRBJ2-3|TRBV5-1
ASSLAGSVRTDTQY
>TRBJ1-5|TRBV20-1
SASERTGRDQPQH
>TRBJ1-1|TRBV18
ASSPGPGAEAF
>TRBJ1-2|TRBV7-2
ASSRDIGGYT
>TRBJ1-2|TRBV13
ASSLGNRADGYT
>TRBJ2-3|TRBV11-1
ASSTPPQTGKPADTQY
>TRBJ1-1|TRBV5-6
ASALPASTEAF
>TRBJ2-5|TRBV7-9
ASSLARDSETQY
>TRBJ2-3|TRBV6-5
ASSYLQAGKSTDTQY
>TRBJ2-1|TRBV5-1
ASSLVQGLKVGNEQF
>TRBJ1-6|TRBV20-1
SARDGTAGEPLH
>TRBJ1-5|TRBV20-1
SARDWTGGSNQPQH
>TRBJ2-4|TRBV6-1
ASSSARGALWY
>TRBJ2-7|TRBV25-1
ASRRAGAREQY
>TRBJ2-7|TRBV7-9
ANSYYATYEQY
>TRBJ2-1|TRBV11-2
ASSFGQTYNEQF
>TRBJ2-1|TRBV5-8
ASSYGTGQF
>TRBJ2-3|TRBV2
ASRATGPRTDTQY
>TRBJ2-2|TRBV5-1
ASSQGGPQNTGELF
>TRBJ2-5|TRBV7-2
ASSLGAQTQY
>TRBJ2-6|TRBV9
ASQTVSGANVLT
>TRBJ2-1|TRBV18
ASSPESGDNEQF
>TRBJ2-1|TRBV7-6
ASSSGSGTNNEQF
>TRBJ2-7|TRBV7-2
ASSLGPGLEY
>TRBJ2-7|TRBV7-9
ASSLGGQGNEQY